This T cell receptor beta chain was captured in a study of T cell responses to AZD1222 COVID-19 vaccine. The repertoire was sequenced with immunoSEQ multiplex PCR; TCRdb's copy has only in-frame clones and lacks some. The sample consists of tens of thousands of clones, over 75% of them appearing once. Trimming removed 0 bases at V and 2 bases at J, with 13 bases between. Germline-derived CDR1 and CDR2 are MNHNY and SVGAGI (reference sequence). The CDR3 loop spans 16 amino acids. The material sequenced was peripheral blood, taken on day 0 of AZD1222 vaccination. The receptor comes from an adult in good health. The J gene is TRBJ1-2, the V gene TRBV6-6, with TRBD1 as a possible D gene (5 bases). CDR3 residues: CASSYSGGAANYGYTF. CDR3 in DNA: TGTGCCAGCAGTTACTCCGGGGGAGCAGCCAACTATGGCTACACCTTC.